The 28 T cell receptor beta chains listed next were all sequenced from one sample in a study of blood T cell repertoires in COVID-19. Some clones are missing from TCRdb's copy, which holds only in-frame ones; the method was immunoSEQ multiplex PCR. This repertoire shows about 270,000 clones, roughly 85% found once; its top ten account for 9.5% to 11%. Sequencing was carried out using peripheral blood. The receptors derive from a woman in her 70s with acute or convalescent COVID-19.

This chain uses TRBV7-8 with TRBJ1-1; 7 nucleotides agree with TRBD1. V dropped 4 bases and J dropped 3; count of bases not matched to a gene: 8. The length of the CDR3 is 15 residues. In germline, CDR1 is SGHVS, CDR2 FQNEAQ. The CDR3 here is CASSSQGIGYTEAFF. CDR3 DNA sequence: TGTGCCAGCAGCTCACAGGGGATCGGGTACACTGAAGCTTTCTTT.

As concerns this clone: In the same sample, other DNA sequences code for this CDR3. The chain joins TRBV5-1 to TRBJ1-1, with D tentatively TRBD1 (5 bases). The V gene's germline CDR1 is SGHRS and CDR2 YFSETQ. The V gene lost 2 bases and the J gene lost 4 bases, with 9 bases spanning the gap. CDR3 length equals 13 residues. CDR3: CASSFTGGTEAFF. In nucleotides, the CDR3 is TGCGCCAGCAGCTTCACGGGGGGCACTGAAGCTTTCTTT. The whole variable domain, remainder taken from reference TRBV5-1 and TRBJ1-1, is KAGVTQTPRYLIKTRGQQVTLSCSPISGHRSVSWYQQTPGQGLQFLFEYFSETQRNKGNFPGRFSGRQFSNSRSEMNVSTLELGDSALYLCASSFTGGTEAFFGQGTRLTVV.

This clone showed up just a few times. V gene TRBV6-5 combines with J gene TRBJ1-6, with 9 bases identical to TRBD1. The CDR3 runs 15 residues. Germline-derived CDR1 and CDR2 are MNHEY and SVGAGI. The V and J ends lost 6 bases and 6 bases, in that order; junction bases with no gene match: 6. The CDR3 reads CASRGGDRVNSPLHF. In DNA, the CDR3 is TGTGCCAGCAGGGGGGGGGACAGGGTTAATTCACCCCTCCACTTT.

The V call is TRBV15, the J call TRBJ2-1; D gene ambiguous. CDR3 length equals 13 residues. From germline, CDR1 is LNHNV and CDR2 YYDKDF (reference sequence). Trimming shortened V by 3 bases and J by 7 bases, and 10 bases separated the two germline ends. The CDR3 nucleotides read TGTGCCACCAGCAGTTCTAACGGGAATGAGCAGTTCTTC. It yields the protein CATSSSNGNEQFF.

The chain recombines TRBV10-1 with TRBJ2-3, with 11 bases that match TRBD2. With 0 bases clipped from V and 5 bases from J, the junction kept 4 bases outside the gene matches. The germline V gene has CDR1 WNHNN and CDR2 SYGVQD (reference sequence). The CDR3 contains 16 residues. This chain's CDR3 is CASSESVLAGGDTQYF. The CDR3 bases are TGCGCCAGCAGTGAGTCGGTCCTAGCGGGGGGAGATACGCAGTATTTT.

CDR3 residues: CASQQNLNYEQYF. CDR3 sequence (DNA): TGTGCCAGCCAACAGAACCTAAACTACGAGCAGTACTTC. J is TRBJ2-7 and V is TRBV7-9; D remains ambiguous. Trimming pared 8 bases from V and 3 bases from J, leaving 14 bases between. The CDR3 loop spans 13 amino acids. The germline V gene has CDR1 SEHNR and CDR2 FQNEAQ (reference sequence).

This chain uses TRBV12-5 with TRBJ1-1; D unresolved. Trimming removed 6 bases at V and 6 bases at J, with 14 bases between. Germline V lookup: CDR1 LGHNT, CDR2 FRNRAP. The CDR3 runs 13 residues. The CDR3 DNA follows: TGTGCTAGTGGGGGCCCCGATGACGCTGAAGCTTTCTTT. Translation: CASGGPDDAEAFF.

V is TRBV4-1 and J is TRBJ2-2, with 9 bases matching TRBD2. The V gene's germline CDR1 is MGHRA and CDR2 YSYEKL. The length of the CDR3 is 14 residues. With V trimmed by 8 bases and J by 7 bases, 8 bases remained unmatched. CDR3 bases: TGCGCCAGCGCCCCTAGCGGGGTGGTCGGGGAGCTGTTTTTT. Protein: CASAPSGVVGELFF.

This rearrangement joins TRBV4-1 to TRBJ1-5, with 12 bases aligning to TRBD1. J was trimmed by 5 bases and V by 0 bases; bases with no gene match: 5. The CDR3 is 17 residues long. Germline CDR1 MGHRA, CDR2 YSYEKL. DNA of the CDR3: TGCGCCAGCAGCCAAGAAGAGGGACAGGGGGCCGATCAGCCCCAGCATTTT. It codes for CASSQEEGQGADQPQHF.

V and J are TRBV4-2 and TRBJ2-6, with 8 bases matching TRBD1. V gave up 5 bases and J gave up 2 bases; unmatched junction bases: 2. The CDR3 is 15 residues long. The germline V gene has CDR1 LGHNA and CDR2 YNFKEQ. CDR3 in DNA: TGTGCCAGCAGCGGACAGGGTCCTGGGGCCAACGTCCTGACTTTC. This gives the protein CASSGQGPGANVLTF.

The genes are TRBV5-1 and TRBJ1-1; D is uncertain. Trimming cost V 2 bases and J 4 bases, with 12 bases left between them. Germline values: CDR1 SGHRS, CDR2 YFSETQ. The CDR3 sequence is 14 residues long. CDR3 DNA: TGCGCCAGCAGCTTTGAGCCCCTAGGCACTGAAGCTTTCTTT. Translation gives CASSFEPLGTEAFF.

The chain links TRBV10-3 to TRBJ1-1; no firm D call. V was pared by 8 bases and J by 1 base, with 8 bases between. CDR1 ENHRY and CDR2 SYGVKD come from the germline V gene. The CDR3 totals 12 residues. CDR3 sequence: CAIGQPNTEAFF. DNA of the CDR3: TGTGCCATCGGGCAGCCGAACACTGAAGCTTTCTTT.

The J gene is TRBJ2-3, the V gene TRBV6-2 or TRBV6-3, with D perhaps TRBD1 (5 bases). The germline V gene encodes CDR1 MNHEY and CDR2 SVGEGT. The CDR3 is made up of 11 amino acids. Trimming cost V 5 bases and J 7 bases, with 7 bases left between them. The CDR3 DNA reads as TGTGCCAGCAGTCAGGGTTATACGCAGTATTTT. This translates into CASSQGYTQYF.

The CDR3 region is CSVDDTARAEIPYEQYF. The CDR3 DNA is TGCAGCGTTGACGACACAGCGCGGGCCGAGATTCCCTACGAGCAGTACTTC. V gene TRBV29-1 combines with J gene TRBJ2-7, with a tentative D call TRBD2 (5 bases). The CDR3 is made up of 17 amino acids. V was pared by 3 bases and J by 2 bases, with 23 bases between. Germline-derived CDR1 and CDR2 are SQVTM and ANQGSEA.

The gene calls are TRBV25-1 and TRBJ1-3, with TRBD1 matching 7 bases. CDR1 MGHDK and CDR2 SYGVNS come from the germline V gene. The CDR3 consists of 16 residues. V shed 3 bases, J shed 0 bases, and the junction held 5 bases outside the gene matches. The CDR3 DNA sequence: TGTGCCAGCAGTGATGGACAGGTGGACTCTGGAAACACCATATATTTT. It translates to CASSDGQVDSGNTIYF.

The chain has TRBV2 and TRBJ1-1; D gene uncertain. The CDR3 contains 12 residues. Deletions cut 7 bases from V and 7 bases from J, with 13 bases between. The germline V gene has CDR1 SNHLY and CDR2 FYNNEI. CDR3 nucleotides: TGTGCCAGCAACCCAGGTCACAATGAAGCTTTCTTT. It codes for CASNPGHNEAFF.

This chain joins TRBV2 and TRBJ1-1, with 7 bases that match TRBD1. Germline CDR1 and CDR2: SNHLY and FYNNEI. The CDR3 runs 14 residues. V shed 1 base, J shed 10 bases, and the junction held 9 bases outside the gene matches. The CDR3 loop reads CASSEGYRGATAFF. CDR3 sequence (DNA): TGTGCCAGCAGTGAAGGGTACAGGGGAGCGACAGCTTTCTTT.

This chain links TRBV18 with TRBJ1-6; 7 bases align to TRBD1. Trimming at V came to 3 bases and at J to 9 bases, leaving 8 bases not matched to a gene. The length of the CDR3 is 15 residues. Germline CDR1 is KGHSH and CDR2 is LQKENI. In DNA, the CDR3 is TGTGCCAGCTCACCCCCGGAGGGGGCGGGTTCACCCCTCCACTTT. Protein product: CASSPPEGAGSPLHF.

The chain is built from TRBV29-1 and TRBJ2-3; no definite D call. The germline V gene encodes CDR1 SQVTM and CDR2 ANQGSEA. This CDR3 comprises 16 residues. Trimming cost V 5 bases and J 0 bases, with 18 bases left between them. Written as DNA, the CDR3 is TGCAGCGTTCTAAGAACGTCCCGTCCTAGCACAGATACGCAGTATTTT. Translating gives CSVLRTSRPSTDTQYF.

The chain uses TRBV6-1 and TRBJ2-3; 9 bases fit TRBD1. The CDR3 is 15 residues long. J gave up 3 bases and V 3 bases, and 4 bases lay outside the gene matches. Germline CDR1 MNHNS, CDR2 SASEGT. The CDR3 region is CASSDRDRVTDTQYF. In nucleotides, the CDR3 is TGTGCCAGCAGTGACCGGGACAGGGTGACAGATACGCAGTATTTT.

The chain couples TRBV7-9 to TRBJ2-5; the D gene is possibly TRBD1 (5 bases). Germline CDR1 is SEHNR and CDR2 is FQNEAQ (reference sequence). The CDR3 totals 14 residues. Trimming shortened V by 1 base and J by 9 bases, and 15 bases separated the two germline ends. The CDR3 DNA reads TGTGCCAGCAGCTTAGAACAGGCCCTCCGGGCCCAGTACTTC. Translated: CASSLEQALRAQYF. Complete variable domain (other parts from reference TRBV7-9 and TRBJ2-5): DTGVSQNPRHKITKRGQNVTFRCDPISEHNRLYWYRQTLGQGPEFLTYFQNEAQLEKSRLLSDRFSAERPKGSFSTLEIQRTEQGDSAMYLCASSLEQALRAQYFGPGTRLLVL.

The chain is built from TRBV30 and TRBJ1-5; D perhaps matches TRBD1 (6 bases). The V gene lost 4 bases and the J gene lost 6 bases, with 16 bases spanning the gap. The length of the CDR3 is 14 residues. Germline-derived CDR1 and CDR2 are GTSNPN and SVGIG (reference sequence). CDR3 sequence: CAWTTGGLGQPQHF. CDR3 in DNA: TGTGCCTGGACGACGGGGGGCTTGGGTCAGCCCCAGCATTTT. The complete variable domain, with remaining parts taken from reference TRBV30 and TRBJ1-5, reads SQTIHQWPATLVQPVGSPLSLECTVEGTSNPNLYWYRQAAGRGLQLLFYSVGIGQISSEVPQNLSASRPQDRQFILSSKKLLLSDSGFYLCAWTTGGLGQPQHFGDGTRLSIL.

This clone occurred a few times. V is TRBV7-9 and J is TRBJ1-1; TRBD1 is a possible D gene (5 bases). The V end lost 5 bases, the J end lost 1 base, and 11 bases lay between the germline ends. The CDR3 is 14 residues long. Germline V lookup: CDR1 SEHNR, CDR2 FQNEAQ (reference sequence). CDR3 DNA sequence: TGTGCCAGCAGCGCGGGACGTGCGAACACTGAAGCTTTCTTT. As protein: CASSAGRANTEAFF.

J is TRBJ2-1 and V is TRBV19, with TRBD1 matching over 9 bases. The trim removed 5 bases at V and 3 bases at J, leaving 2 bases unmatched. The CDR3 sequence is 14 residues long. CDR1 is LNHDA and CDR2 is SQIVND in the germline V gene (reference sequence). In nucleotides, the CDR3 is TGTGCCAGTAGTCCGGACAGGGGCTACAATGAGCAGTTCTTC. Translating it yields CASSPDRGYNEQFF.

The chain employs TRBV20-1 and TRBJ1-4; D is undetermined. Trimming took 3 bases from V and 7 from J, leaving 15 bases between them. CDR3 size: 14 residues. CDR1 DFQATT and CDR2 SNEGSKA come from the germline V gene (reference sequence). The CDR3 nucleotides are TGCAGTGCTAGTTCGCGGGCCAGTCGTGAAAAACTGTTTTTT. As protein: CSASSRASREKLFF.

This chain uses TRBV6-5 with TRBJ1-2, with D possibly matching TRBD1 (5 bases). The V end was cut by 7 bases, the J end by 7 bases, with 16 bases between. The CDR3 runs 13 residues. The germline CDR1 and CDR2 sequences are MNHEY and SVGAGI. The chain's CDR3 is CASTHPGEGGYTF. CDR3 nucleotides: TGTGCCAGCACCCACCCGGGGGAAGGTGGCTACACCTTC.

The rearrangement links TRBV3-1 (or the pseudogene TRBV3-2) to TRBJ2-7, with 10 bases fitting TRBD2. This CDR3 is 16 amino acids long. Germline-derived CDR1 and CDR2 are LGHDT and YNNKEL (reference sequence). The V segment lost 6 bases and the J segment 1 base; nucleotides outside the gene matches: 9. The CDR3 is CASSPGTSARSYEQYF. The CDR3 nucleotides are TGTGCCAGCAGTCCCGGGACTAGCGCCAGATCCTACGAGCAGTACTTC.

This clone was picked up one time. V usage is TRBV5-1 and J usage is TRBJ2-1; 7 bases are a match to TRBD1. This CDR3 spans 15 amino acids. Looked up from germline, CDR1 is SGHRS and CDR2 is YFSETQ. V shed 2 bases, J shed 8 bases, and the junction held 10 bases outside the gene matches. This CDR3 is CASSFRGMIGDEQFF. CDR3 DNA: TGCGCCAGCAGCTTCAGGGGGATGATCGGCGATGAGCAGTTCTTC.